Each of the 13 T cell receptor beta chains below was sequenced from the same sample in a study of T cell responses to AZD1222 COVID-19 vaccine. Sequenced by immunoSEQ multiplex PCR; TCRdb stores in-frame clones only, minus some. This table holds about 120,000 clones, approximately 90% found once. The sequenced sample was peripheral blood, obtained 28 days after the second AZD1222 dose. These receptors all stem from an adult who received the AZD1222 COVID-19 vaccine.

The CDR3, as DNA: TGTGCCAGCAGAGCCGGTAGACAGGGTTATTCACCCCTCCACTTT. This codes for CASRAGRQGYSPLHF. V usage is TRBV2 and J usage is TRBJ1-6; 7 bases match TRBD1. Germline V gene data show CDR1 as SNHLY and CDR2 as FYNNEI. J lost 8 bases, V lost 6 bases, and 10 bases had no gene match. This CDR3 has 15 residues.

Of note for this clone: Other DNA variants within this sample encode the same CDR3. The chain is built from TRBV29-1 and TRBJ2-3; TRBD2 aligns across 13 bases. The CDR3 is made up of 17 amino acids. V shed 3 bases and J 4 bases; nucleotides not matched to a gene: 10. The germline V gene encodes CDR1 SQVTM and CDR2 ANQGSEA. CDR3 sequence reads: CSVEEPTSGGPADTQYF. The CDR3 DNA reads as TGCAGCGTTGAGGAACCGACTAGCGGGGGGCCCGCAGATACGCAGTATTTT.

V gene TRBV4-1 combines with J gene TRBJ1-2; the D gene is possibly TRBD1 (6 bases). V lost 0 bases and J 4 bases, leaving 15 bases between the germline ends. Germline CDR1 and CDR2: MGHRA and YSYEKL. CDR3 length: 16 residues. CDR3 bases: TGCGCCAGCAGCCAAGATGCGGGGGGCCGAGTCTATGGCTACACCTTC. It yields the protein CASSQDAGGRVYGYTF.

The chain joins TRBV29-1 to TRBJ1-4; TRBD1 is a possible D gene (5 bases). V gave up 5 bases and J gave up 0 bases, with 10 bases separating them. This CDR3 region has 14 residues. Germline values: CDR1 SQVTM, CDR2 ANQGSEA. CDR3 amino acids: CSVTVGATNEKLFF. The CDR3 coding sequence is TGCAGCGTTACGGTGGGGGCAACTAATGAAAAACTGTTTTTT. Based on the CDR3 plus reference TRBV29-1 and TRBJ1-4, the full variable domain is SAVISQKPSRDICQRGTSLTIQCQVDSQVTMMFWYRQQPGQSLTLIATANQGSEATYESGFVIDKFPISRPNLTFSTLTVSNMSPEDSSIYLCSVTVGATNEKLFFGSGTQLSVL.

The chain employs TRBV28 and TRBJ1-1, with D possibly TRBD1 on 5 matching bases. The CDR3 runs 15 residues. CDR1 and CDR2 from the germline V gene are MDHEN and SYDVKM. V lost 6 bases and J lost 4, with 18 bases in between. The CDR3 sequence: CASSPLSDSRTEAFF. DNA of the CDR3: TGTGCCAGCAGCCCATTAAGCGACAGTCGCACTGAAGCTTTCTTT.

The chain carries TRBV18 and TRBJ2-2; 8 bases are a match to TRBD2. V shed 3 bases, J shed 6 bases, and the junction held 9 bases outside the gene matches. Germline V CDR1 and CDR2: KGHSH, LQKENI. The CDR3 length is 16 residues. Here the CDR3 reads CASSPPGLEGSGELFF. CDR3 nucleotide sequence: TGTGCCAGCTCACCGCCGGGACTAGAAGGGTCCGGGGAGCTGTTTTTT. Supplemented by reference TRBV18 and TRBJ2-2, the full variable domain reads NAGVMQNPRHLVRRRGQEARLRCSPMKGHSHVYWYRQLPEEGLKFMVYLQKENIIDESGMPKERFSAEFPKEGPSILRIQQVVRGDSAAYFCASSPPGLEGSGELFFGEGSRLTVL.

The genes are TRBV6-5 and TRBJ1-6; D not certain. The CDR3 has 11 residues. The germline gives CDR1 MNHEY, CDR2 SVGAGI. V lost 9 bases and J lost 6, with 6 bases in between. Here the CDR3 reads CASASNSPLHF. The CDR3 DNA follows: TGTGCCAGTGCCTCTAATTCACCCCTCCACTTT.

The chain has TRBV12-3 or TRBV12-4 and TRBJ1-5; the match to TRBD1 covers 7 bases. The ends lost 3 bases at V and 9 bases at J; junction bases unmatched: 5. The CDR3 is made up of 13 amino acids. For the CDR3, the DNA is TGTGCCAGCAGTTTTGGAAGGGGGCGGCCCCAGCATTTT. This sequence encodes CASSFGRGRPQHF.

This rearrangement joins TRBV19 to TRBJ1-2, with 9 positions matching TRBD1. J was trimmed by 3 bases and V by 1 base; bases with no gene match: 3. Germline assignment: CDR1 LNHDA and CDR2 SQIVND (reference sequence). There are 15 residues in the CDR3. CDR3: CASSIAGQGHYGYTF. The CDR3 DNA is TGTGCCAGTAGTATAGCCGGACAGGGGCACTATGGCTACACCTTC.

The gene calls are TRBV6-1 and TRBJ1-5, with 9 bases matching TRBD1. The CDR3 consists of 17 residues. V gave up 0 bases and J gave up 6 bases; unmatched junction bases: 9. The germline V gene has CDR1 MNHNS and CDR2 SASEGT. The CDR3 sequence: CASSEARRQGVTQPQHF. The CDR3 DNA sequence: TGTGCCAGCAGTGAAGCGCGACGACAGGGGGTGACTCAGCCCCAGCATTTT.

CDR3 sequence reads: CASATSGGETQYF. The CDR3 nucleotides read TGTGCCAGCGCTACTAGCGGGGGAGAGACCCAGTACTTC. The chain employs TRBV6-6 and TRBJ2-5; 11 bases are a match to TRBD2. Per the germline V gene, CDR1 is MNHNY and CDR2 is SVGAGI (reference sequence). J gave up 4 bases and V 8 bases, and 3 bases lay outside the gene matches. The CDR3 consists of 13 residues.

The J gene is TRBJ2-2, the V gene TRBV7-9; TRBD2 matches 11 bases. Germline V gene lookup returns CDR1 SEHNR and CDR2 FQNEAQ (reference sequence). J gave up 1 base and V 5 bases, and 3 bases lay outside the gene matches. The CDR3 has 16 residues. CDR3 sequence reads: CASSHGTSGNTGELFF. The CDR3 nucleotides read TGTGCCAGCAGCCACGGGACTAGCGGGAACACCGGGGAGCTGTTTTTT.

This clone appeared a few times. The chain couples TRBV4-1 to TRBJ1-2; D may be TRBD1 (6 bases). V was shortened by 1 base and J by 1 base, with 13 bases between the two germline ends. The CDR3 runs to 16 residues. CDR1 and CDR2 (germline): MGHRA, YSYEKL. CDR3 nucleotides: TGCGCCAGCAGCCAAGGGGGCGGCAGGGGTAACTATGGCTACACCTTC. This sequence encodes CASSQGGGRGNYGYTF.